This entry lists 31 T cell receptor beta chains sequenced from one sample in a study of Graves' ophthalmopathy and Graves' hyperthyroidism. RNA transcripts yielded amplified TCR beta CDR3 regions. A first-round RT-PCR used HTBI primers, followed by a second-round multiplex PCR. TCRdb recomputed calls from the multiplex PCR reads with MiXCR, one row per CDR3 protein. The table has about 740,000 distinct CDR3 sequences, roughly 41% seen once; the top ten hold 44%. The specimen was peripheral blood. Source of these receptors: an adult man with Graves' ophthalmopathy.

On this clonotype itself: A junction boundary mismatches the germline segment, possibly from a read error. V gene TRBV11-1 combines with J gene TRBJ2-7, with D perhaps given as TRBD1 or TRBD2 (5 bases each). The CDR3 covers 14 residues. The V gene's germline CDR1 is SGHAT and CDR2 FQDESV (reference sequence). CDR3 region: CASSFGASSYKQYF. DNA for the CDR3: TGTGCCAGCAGCTTCGGGGCAAGCTCCTACAAGCAGTACTTC.

V is TRBV20-1 and J is TRBJ2-5, with unresolved D. The better agreement between TRBJ2-7 and the DNA end casts doubt on the J call. The CDR3 length is 14 residues. Germline loops: CDR1 DFQATT, CDR2 SNEGSKA (reference sequence). CDR3 amino acids: CSARGVQKSYEQYF. The CDR3, as DNA: TGCAGTGCTAGAGGTGTACAGAAGTCCTACGAGCAGTACTTC.

Comment on this clonotype: Possible read error: a much larger clone is one base away. The rearrangement uses TRBV11-2 and TRBJ2-5, with D hard to call. Germline CDR1 is SGHAT and CDR2 is FQNNGV. Trimming took off 11 bases at V and 3 bases at J, with 25 bases between the two ends. The CDR3 has 16 amino acids. This chain's CDR3 is CAGSTRSLGSKETQYF. DNA of the CDR3: TGTGCCGGCTCAACAAGGTCGTTGGGAAGCAAAGAGACCCAGTACTTC.

This clonotype was seen repeatedly, ten times or more. This chain links TRBV6-4 with TRBJ1-2; TRBD1 aligns across 8 bases. Germline CDR1 and CDR2: MRHNA and SNTAGT. Trimming removed 5 bases from V and 3 bases from J; junction bases left unmatched: 8. This CDR3 spans 15 amino acids. CDR3 coding DNA: TGTGCCAGCAGTACGTTTCTGGACAGGGACTATGGCTACACCTTC. Amino acid sequence: CASSTFLDRDYGYTF.

In its sample, this clonotype was seen once. This chain joins TRBV25-1 and TRBJ1-5, with TRBD1 as a possible D gene (5 bases). The germline gives CDR1 MGHDK, CDR2 SYGVNS. The CDR3 contains 17 residues. V was trimmed by 6 bases and J by 2 bases, leaving 20 bases between them. The CDR3 reads CASSLKGRVGGNQPQHF. The CDR3 DNA follows: TGTGCCAGCAGCTTAAAGGGCAGGGTCGGCGGCAATCAGCCCCAGCATTTT.

With regard to this clonotype: The junction and the germline gene differ at one end; a read error may be behind it. The gene calls are TRBV7-9 and TRBJ2-7; 9 bases line up with TRBD1. CDR3 length equals 14 residues. Germline V gene sequence: CDR1 SEHNR, CDR2 FQNEAQ (reference sequence). The CDR3 region is CASSSTGGIGELYF. The CDR3 nucleotides are TGTGCCAGCAGCTCTACAGGGGGCATCGGGGAGCTGTACTTC.

The V call is TRBV9, the J call TRBJ2-6; D possibly uses TRBD1 or TRBD2 (5 bases each). V gave up 5 bases and J gave up 13 bases, with 16 bases separating them. CDR3 length equals 13 residues. Germline CDR1 is SGDLS and CDR2 is YYNGEE. The CDR3 coding sequence is TGTGCCAGCAGTGAAGTGGGGGAAAGGGTCCTGACTTTC. Translated, it gives CASSEVGERVLTF.

This clonotype was counted between two and nine times. This chain connects TRBV19 to TRBJ1-1, with D perhaps TRBD1 (5 bases). Germline CDR1 is LNHDA and CDR2 is SQIVND (reference sequence). Trimming removed 6 bases at V and 13 bases at J, with 21 bases between. The CDR3 is made up of 13 amino acids. CDR3 loop: CASRGPGTQGDFF. CDR3 sequence (DNA): TGTGCCAGTAGGGGCCCCGGGACCCAGGGTGATTTCTTT.

The chain is built from TRBV10-2 and TRBJ2-7, with 10 bases identical to TRBD1. V was clipped by 6 bases and J by 5 bases; unmatched bases: 10. This CDR3 comprises 15 residues. Per germline, CDR1 WSHSY and CDR2 SAAADI. The CDR3 DNA is TGCGCCAGCAGCCAAGGGACAGGGGTTCTCGACGAGCAGTACTTC. It is translated as CASSQGTGVLDEQYF.

The genes are TRBV29-1 and TRBJ1-3; D is possibly TRBD1 (6 bases). Germline loops: CDR1 SQVTM, CDR2 ANQGSEA. V was shortened by 7 bases and J by 0 bases, with 13 bases between the two germline ends. This CDR3 is 14 amino acids long. CDR3 residues: CSAYGGPSGNTIYF. The DNA of the CDR3 is TGCAGCGCCTACGGGGGCCCCTCTGGAAACACCATATATTTT. Variable domain in full (rest from reference TRBV29-1 and TRBJ1-3): SAVISQKPSRDICQRGTSLTIQCQVDSQVTMMFWYRQQPGQSLTLIATANQGSEATYESGFVIDKFPISRPNLTFSTLTVSNMSPEDSSIYLCSAYGGPSGNTIYFGEGSWLTVV.

This clonotype was recorded at least ten times. The chain employs TRBV29-1 and TRBJ1-3; TRBD1 is a possible D gene (5 bases). The ends were cut back, 6 bases at V and 5 bases at J, with 11 bases in the middle. The CDR3 runs to 12 residues. Germline V gene sequence: CDR1 SQVTM, CDR2 ANQGSEA. The CDR3 reads CSVGQDRNTIYF. The CDR3 DNA follows: TGCAGCGTCGGCCAGGACAGAAACACCATATATTTT.

V usage is TRBV29-1 and J usage is TRBJ2-7; 9 nucleotides align to TRBD2. TRBJ2-1 matches the DNA end more closely, so the J call is doubtful. Per germline, CDR1 SQVTM and CDR2 ANQGSEA. CDR3 length: 13 amino acids. The CDR3 DNA is TGCAGCGTTGACAGCGGGGGGTACAATGAGCAGTTCTTC. This gives the protein CSVDSGGYNEQFF.

V and J are TRBV24-1 and TRBJ2-7; 10 bases align to TRBD2. This CDR3 is built from 14 residues. CDR1 and CDR2 (germline): KGHDR, SFDVKD. After removal of 5 bases from V and 3 bases from J, the junction contained 3 bases not matched to a gene. The CDR3 nucleotides read TGTGCCACCAGTGCCCGGACTAGCGGCTACGAGCAGTACTTC. This encodes CATSARTSGYEQYF.

This clonotype was observed at least ten times. The chain employs TRBV7-9 and TRBJ1-4, with TRBD1 matching 8 bases. The length of the CDR3 is 15 residues. Germline-derived CDR1 and CDR2 are SEHNR and FQNEAQ (reference sequence). Trimming took 4 bases from V and 6 from J; bases not matched to a gene: 7. Here the CDR3 reads CASSSWTGRHEKLFF. The CDR3 DNA reads TGTGCCAGCAGCTCCTGGACAGGGAGGCATGAAAAACTGTTTTTT.

The chain combines TRBV12-3 or TRBV12-4 with TRBJ1-4; no clear D gene. Trimming cost V 4 bases and J 8 bases, with 14 bases left between them. The CDR3 spans 14 residues. The CDR3 DNA reads TGTGCCAGCAGTTACCCGGGAGTTAAAGAAAAACTGTTTTTT. Its protein product is CASSYPGVKEKLFF.

This clonotype has more than one count but fewer than ten. The gene calls are TRBV19 and TRBJ1-1; 8 positions match TRBD1. The CDR3 consists of 11 residues. Germline CDR1 and CDR2: LNHDA and SQIVND (reference sequence). Germline trimming cut 7 bases from V and 11 bases from J; bases unmatched to any gene: 6. Here the CDR3 reads CASIQGARAFF. CDR3 sequence (DNA): TGTGCCAGTATCCAGGGGGCGCGGGCTTTCTTT.

The CDR3 nucleotides are TGTGCCAGCAGTTACTCGTTTTGGGGGTTGACTGAAGCTTTCTTT. The encoded protein is CASSYSFWGLTEAFF. V usage is TRBV6-5 and J usage is TRBJ1-1; possible D gene TRBD1, 5 bases. In germline, CDR1 is MNHEY, CDR2 SVGAGI. V lost 0 bases to trimming and J lost 5 bases, with 13 bases between them. This CDR3 contains 15 residues.

This chain links TRBV29-1 with TRBJ1-2, with a tentative D call TRBD1 (6 bases). The CDR3 runs to 13 residues. Germline V lookup: CDR1 SQVTM, CDR2 ANQGSEA. The V end was cut by 0 bases, the J end by 9 bases, with 14 bases between. CDR3 sequence (DNA): TGCAGCGTTGAAGACGGACAGTATTTTAGCTACACCTTC. It is translated as CSVEDGQYFSYTF.

This clonotype has only one observation. This chain connects TRBV29-1 to TRBJ1-3; unclear D gene. The length of the CDR3 is 17 residues. Germline V gene data show CDR1 as SQVTM and CDR2 as ANQGSEA. V dropped 5 bases and J dropped 0 bases, with 20 bases sitting between them. The CDR3 DNA reads TGCAGCGTTCTTAATGCTAGCGGAAGGGACTCTGGAAACACCATATATTTT. It translates to CSVLNASGRDSGNTIYF.

This clonotype was observed many times. The rearrangement uses TRBV29-1 and TRBJ1-1, with a possible D match to TRBD1 (5 bases). This CDR3 has 13 amino acids. Germline-derived CDR1 and CDR2 are SQVTM and ANQGSEA. Trimming shortened V by 3 bases and J by 5 bases, and 13 bases separated the two germline ends. CDR3 in amino acids: CSVELGGETEAFF. DNA for the CDR3: TGCAGCGTTGAGTTAGGAGGGGAGACTGAAGCTTTCTTT.

This chain uses TRBV7-2 with TRBJ2-5, with D maybe TRBD2 (7 bases). The CDR3 contains 16 residues. Per the germline V gene, CDR1 is SGHTA and CDR2 is FQGNSA. V gave up 1 base and J gave up 6 bases, with 18 bases separating them. CDR3 loop: CASSLEGGTIRQTQYF. The CDR3 region has the DNA TGTGCCAGCAGCTTAGAGGGGGGGACTATTAGACAGACCCAGTACTTC.

This clonotype was seen at least ten times. The rearrangement joins TRBV18 to TRBJ2-5, with 8 nucleotides matching TRBD1. This CDR3 is 16 amino acids long. CDR1 and CDR2 from the germline V gene are KGHSH and LQKENI. Trimming took 3 bases from V and 5 from J; bases not matched to a gene: 11. DNA for the CDR3: TGTGCCAGCTCACCCAGGTCGCAGGGGGCATTGGAGACCCAGTACTTC. Protein product: CASSPRSQGALETQYF.

The gene calls are TRBV29-1 and TRBJ2-5; D possibly matches TRBD1 or TRBD2 (5 bases each). The better agreement between TRBJ2-1 and the DNA end casts doubt on the J call. CDR3 length: 13 amino acids. Germline CDR1 SQVTM, CDR2 ANQGSEA. The CDR3 nucleotides read TGCAGCGCGGGGCGGATTCGGCCCAATGAGCAGTTCTTC. This translates into CSAGRIRPNEQFF.

The chain couples TRBV7-2 to TRBJ1-5; a possible D gene is TRBD1 (6 bases). This CDR3 has 15 amino acids. Deletions cut 2 bases from V and 4 bases from J, with 12 bases between. In germline, CDR1 is SGHTA, CDR2 FQGNSA. The DNA for the CDR3 is TGTGCCAGCAGCTTAAACCCAGGGGCAAATCAGCCCCAGCATTTT. Translation: CASSLNPGANQPQHF. The full variable domain, completed using reference TRBV7-2 and TRBJ1-5, is GAGVSQSPSNKVTEKGKDVELRCDPISGHTALYWYRQSLGQGLEFLIYFQGNSAPDKSGLPSDRFSAERTGGSVSTLTIQRTQQEDSAVYLCASSLNPGANQPQHFGDGTRLSIL.

The table lists this clonotype with many counts. The rearrangement links TRBV29-1 to TRBJ1-2; TRBD1 matches 9 bases. The V gene's germline CDR1 is SQVTM and CDR2 ANQGSEA. The CDR3 length is 13 residues. V dropped 7 bases and J dropped 10; count of bases not matched to a gene: 13. The CDR3 region is CSALTGTGKDYTF. The CDR3 region has the DNA TGCAGCGCTTTAACCGGGACAGGGAAGGACTACACCTTC. Variable domain in full (rest from reference TRBV29-1 and TRBJ1-2): SAVISQKPSRDICQRGTSLTIQCQVDSQVTMMFWYRQQPGQSLTLIATANQGSEATYESGFVIDKFPISRPNLTFSTLTVSNMSPEDSSIYLCSALTGTGKDYTFGSGTRLTVV.

This clonotype has more than one count but fewer than ten. V gene TRBV19 combines with J gene TRBJ1-2; D gene ambiguous. Germline loops: CDR1 LNHDA, CDR2 SQIVND (reference sequence). The length of the CDR3 is 17 residues. Trimming left V 3 bases short and J 0 bases short, with 17 bases between. CDR3 DNA sequence: TGTGCCAGTAGTATGAATCGGCAGAACCCTCCTAACTATGGCTACACCTTC. Protein product: CASSMNRQNPPNYGYTF.

This clonotype was seen ten or more times. This chain joins TRBV2 and TRBJ1-4, with 7 bases fitting TRBD1. V was pared by 7 bases and J by 5 bases, with 13 bases of the junction left unmatched. CDR1 is SNHLY and CDR2 is FYNNEI in the germline V gene. The CDR3 is 16 amino acids. The DNA of the CDR3 is TGTGCCAGCATCTCTCGAAAGGGGGCGCGGAATGAAAAACTGTTTTTT. Translating gives CASISRKGARNEKLFF.

The genes are TRBV19 and TRBJ1-2, with D tentatively TRBD1 (6 bases). Deletions cut 6 bases from V and 6 bases from J, with 20 bases between. This CDR3 region has 15 residues. Germline V gene data show CDR1 as LNHDA and CDR2 as SQIVND (reference sequence). The CDR3 coding sequence is TGTGCCAGTAGACTACAGGGACGTCGTTCGAATGGCTACACCTTC. This sequence encodes CASRLQGRRSNGYTF.

This clonotype has a count of ten or more. The chain joins TRBV12-3 or TRBV12-4 to TRBJ1-2, with no clear D. The CDR3 length is 12 residues. Deletions cut 5 bases from V and 4 bases from J, with 8 bases between. The CDR3: CASSETTYGYTF. Here the CDR3 DNA reads TGTGCCAGCAGTGAGACAACCTATGGCTACACCTTC.

This clonotype occurred many times. The chain has TRBV2 and TRBJ1-6, with D possibly TRBD1 on 5 matching bases. CDR3 length: 13 amino acids. Germline CDR1 is SNHLY and CDR2 is FYNNEI. Between the trimmed V and J ends, which lost 11 bases and 9 bases, there was a span of 17 bases. CDR3 sequence (DNA): TGTGCCGCCAACCGGGACGGAGGTTCACCCCTCCACTTT. Amino acid sequence: CAANRDGGSPLHF.

As for this clonotype: This may stem from a read error, because a much larger clone lies one nucleotide away. The chain recombines TRBV7-2 with TRBJ1-5; TRBD1 is a possible D gene (5 bases). V lost 4 bases and J lost 3, with 7 bases in between. This CDR3 has 13 residues. Germline CDR1 reads SGHTA; CDR2 reads FQGNSA. This chain's CDR3 is CASSWTLNQPQHF. The CDR3 nucleotides are TGTGCCAGCAGCTGGACACTCAATCAGCCCCAGCATTTT.